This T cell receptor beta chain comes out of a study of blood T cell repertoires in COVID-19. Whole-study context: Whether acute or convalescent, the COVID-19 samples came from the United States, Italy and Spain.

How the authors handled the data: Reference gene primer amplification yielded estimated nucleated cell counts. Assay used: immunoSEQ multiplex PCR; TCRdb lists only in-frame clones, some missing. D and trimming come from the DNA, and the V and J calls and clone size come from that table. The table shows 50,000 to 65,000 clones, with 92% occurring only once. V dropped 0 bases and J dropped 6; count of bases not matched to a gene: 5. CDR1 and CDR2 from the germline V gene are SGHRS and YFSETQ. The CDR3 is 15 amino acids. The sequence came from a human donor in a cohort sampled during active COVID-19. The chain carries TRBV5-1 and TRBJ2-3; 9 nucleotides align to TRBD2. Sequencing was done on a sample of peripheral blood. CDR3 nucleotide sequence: TGCGCCAGCAGCTTGGCGGCGGGACTAGCCGATACGCAGTATTTT. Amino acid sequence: CASSLAAGLADTQYF.